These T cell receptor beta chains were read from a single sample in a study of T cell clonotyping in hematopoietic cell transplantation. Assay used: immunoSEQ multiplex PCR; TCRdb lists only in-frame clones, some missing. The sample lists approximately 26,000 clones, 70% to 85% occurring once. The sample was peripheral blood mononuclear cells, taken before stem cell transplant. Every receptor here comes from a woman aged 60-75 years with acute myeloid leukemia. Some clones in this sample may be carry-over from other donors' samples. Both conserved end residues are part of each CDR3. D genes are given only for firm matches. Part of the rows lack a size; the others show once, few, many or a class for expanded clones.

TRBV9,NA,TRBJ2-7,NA,TGTGCCAGTCCAGAGCGTCCCTACGAGCAGTACTTC,CASPERPYEQYF
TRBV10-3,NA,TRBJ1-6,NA,TGTGCCATCAGTATCAGCAATAATTCACCCCTCCACTTT,CAISISNNSPLHF
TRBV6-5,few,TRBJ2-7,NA,TGTGCCAGCAGTTACGGGCGGACTTCGGGCTACGAGCAGTACTTC,CASSYGRTSGYEQYF
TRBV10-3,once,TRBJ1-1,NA,TGTGCCATCAGTGGGTCAGGGAGTGAAACTGAAGCTTTCTTT,CAISGSGSETEAFF
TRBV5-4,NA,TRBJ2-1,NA,TGTGCCAGCAGCTTGGGACCCCGGTGGGATGAGCAGTTCTTC,CASSLGPRWDEQFF
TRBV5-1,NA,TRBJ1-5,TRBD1,TGCGCCAGCAGCTCGGGACAGCCCAATCAGCCCCAGCATTTT,CASSSGQPNQPQHF
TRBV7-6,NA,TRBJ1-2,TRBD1,TGTGCCAGCAGTCAGGGACAGGGTCGGGATGGCTACACCTTC,CASSQGQGRDGYTF
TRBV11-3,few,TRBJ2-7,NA,TGTGCCAGCAGCGCCCAAGGGGAGAACGAGCAGTACTTC,CASSAQGENEQYF
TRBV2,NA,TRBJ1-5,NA,TGTGCCAGCAGTGAATGGGGTGGGAGCGGCCAGCCCCAGCATTTT,CASSEWGGSGQPQHF
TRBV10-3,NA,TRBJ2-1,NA,TGTGCCATCAGTGAGAGGGGGCAGTTCTTC,CAISERGQFF
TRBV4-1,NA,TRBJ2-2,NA,TGCGCCAGCAGCCAAGAATTGGCTCACACCGGGGAGCTGTTTTTT,CASSQELAHTGELFF
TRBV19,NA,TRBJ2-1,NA,TGTGCCAGTAGCAGAGGGGGGCTTATGGCCTACAATGAGCAGTTCTTC,CASSRGGLMAYNEQFF
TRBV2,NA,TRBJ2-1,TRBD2,TGTGCCAGCAGTGTCCAGCGGGGACACAATGAGCAGTTCTTC,CASSVQRGHNEQFF
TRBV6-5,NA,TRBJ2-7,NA,TGTGCCAGCAGCCGACAGAGTGGTAGTTACGAGCAGTACTTC,CASSRQSGSYEQYF
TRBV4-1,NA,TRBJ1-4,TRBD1,TGCGCCAGCAGCCCCAGGGGGCTCTTAGCAACTAATGAAAAACTGTTTTTT,CASSPRGLLATNEKLFF
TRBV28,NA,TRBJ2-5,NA,TGTGCCAGCAGCGCAGCCGGCTACCAAGAGACCCAGTACTTC,CASSAAGYQETQYF
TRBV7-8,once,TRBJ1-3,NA,TGTGCCAGCACCTCTGGAAACACCATATATTTT,CASTSGNTIYF
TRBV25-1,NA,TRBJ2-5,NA,TGTGCCAGCAGTGTTCCGGATCCCGAGACCCAGTACTTC,CASSVPDPETQYF
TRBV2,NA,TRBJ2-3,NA,TGTGCCAGCGCGGTTCTAAGCACAGATACGCAGTATTTT,CASAVLSTDTQYF
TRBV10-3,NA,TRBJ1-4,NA,TGTGCCATCAGTGAGTTGGGACCCTCCAATGAAAAACTGTTTTTT,CAISELGPSNEKLFF
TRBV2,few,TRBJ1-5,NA,TGTGCCACCAACATCCTCGGGAGCAATCAGCCCCAGCATTTT,CATNILGSNQPQHF
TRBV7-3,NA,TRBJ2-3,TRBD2,TGTGCCAGCAGCCCCTGGACTAGCAGACACACAGATACGCAGTATTTT,CASSPWTSRHTDTQYF
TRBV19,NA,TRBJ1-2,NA,TGTGCCAGTAGCCTAGGGGCGGGCTATGGCTACACCTTC,CASSLGAGYGYTF
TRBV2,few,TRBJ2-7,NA,TGTGCCAGCAGTGAATTCTCCACCCCGGGGACCCTATACGAGCAGTACTTC,CASSEFSTPGTLYEQYF
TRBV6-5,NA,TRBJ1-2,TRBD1,TGTGCCAGCAGTTACTCGGGGGGGACAGGCATTGATGGCTACACCTTC,CASSYSGGTGIDGYTF
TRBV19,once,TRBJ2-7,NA,TGTGCCAGTAGTATAGGGCCCTCCTACGAGCAGTACTTC,CASSIGPSYEQYF
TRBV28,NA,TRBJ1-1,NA,TGTGCCAGCAGCCCTCCCACGAGGTTGAACACTGAAGCTTTCTTT,CASSPPTRLNTEAFF
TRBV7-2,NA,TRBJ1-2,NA,TGTGCCAGCACCTTTCTGGGGGGGGATGGCTACACCTTC,CASTFLGGDGYTF
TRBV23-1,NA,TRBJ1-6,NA,TGCGCCAGCCTCGGGCTCCTGGGAAGGCAAAGCTCCTATAATTCACCCCTCCACTTT,CASLGLLGRQSSYNSPLHF
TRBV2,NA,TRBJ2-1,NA,TGTGCCAGCAGTGCAACTAACAATTACAATGAGCAGTTCTTC,CASSATNNYNEQFF
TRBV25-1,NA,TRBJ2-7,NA,TGTGCCAGCAGTGGGGCCAAATACCCCTACGAGCAGTACTTC,CASSGAKYPYEQYF
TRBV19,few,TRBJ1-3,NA,TGTGCCAGTAGTTCAGGGCCGCAGGGGACTACAGGAAACACCATATATTTT,CASSSGPQGTTGNTIYF
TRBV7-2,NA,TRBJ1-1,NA,TGTGCCAGCAGCTTACGGGGGGGCACTGAAGCTTTCTTT,CASSLRGGTEAFF
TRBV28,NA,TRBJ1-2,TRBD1,TGTGCCAGCAGTTCGAACGGACAGGGCTCCTATGGCTACACCTTC,CASSSNGQGSYGYTF
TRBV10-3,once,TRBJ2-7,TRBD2,TGTGCCATCAGCGGACTAGCGTACGAGCAGTACTTC,CAISGLAYEQYF
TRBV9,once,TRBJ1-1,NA,TGTGCCAGCAGCGACCAAAGCTACATGAACACTGAAGCTTTCTTT,CASSDQSYMNTEAFF
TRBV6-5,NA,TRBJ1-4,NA,TGTGCCAGCGGACTCAAAGGACAGAGCGTTGGAAAACTGTTTTTT,CASGLKGQSVGKLFF